Listed here are 28 T cell receptor beta chains from one sample, sequenced in a study of regulatory T cells in long-lasting Graves disease. The time point is: newly diagnosed GD, antithyroid drugs for less than 3 months. Following extraction of RNA from PBMCs, that RNA was used to make the TCR library. CDR3 regions were amplified by Arm-PCR using iRepertoire HTBI primers to build TCR beta libraries. Via MiXCR, TCRdb re-called the multiplex PCR reads, giving one row per CDR3 protein. The sample carries 410,000 or so distinct CDR3 sequences, more than 13% recorded once. A further study also used this sample, focusing on T cells in Graves' hyperthyroidism and ophthalmopathy.

This specimen was peripheral blood mononuclear cells (PBMCs), taken at new diagnosis, from a patient treated with antithyroid drugs. These receptors originate from a woman between 25 and 40 years old with Graves disease.

This clonotype was recorded at least ten times. The rearrangement uses TRBV20-1 and TRBJ2-3; 10 bases align to TRBD2. Trimming at V came to 5 bases and at J to 6 bases, leaving 11 bases not matched to a gene. CDR3 size: 15 residues. CDR1 is DFQATT, CDR2 SNEGSKA, per germline (reference sequence). The DNA for the CDR3 is TGCAGTGCTCTCAACCCAGCGGGAGGGCCGGATACGCAGTATTTT. Residues: CSALNPAGGPDTQYF.

This clonotype was observed many times. The V call is TRBV11-2, the J call TRBJ1-2; unclear D gene. In germline, CDR1 is SGHAT, CDR2 FQNNGV. The V end was cut by 0 bases, the J end by 6 bases, with 11 bases between. The CDR3 loop spans 14 amino acids. The CDR3 DNA sequence: TGTGCCAGCAGCTTAGATGCCCCGGGAGATGGCTACACCTTC. Translated: CASSLDAPGDGYTF.

This clonotype was observed a handful of times. V and J are TRBV19 and TRBJ2-5; the match to TRBD2 covers 10 bases. The CDR3 contains 15 residues. Trimming took 4 bases from V and 7 from J; bases not matched to a gene: 9. The germline V gene has CDR1 LNHDA and CDR2 SQIVND (reference sequence). CDR3 sequence (DNA): TGTGCCAGTAGTACCGGGACTAGCGACATTTGGACCCAGTACTTC. This gives the protein CASSTGTSDIWTQYF. Looking up the rest from reference TRBV19 and TRBJ2-5 gives the full variable domain: DGGITQSPKYLFRKEGQNVTLSCEQNLNHDAMYWYRQDPGQGLRLIYYSQIVNDFQKGDIAEGYSVSREKKESFPLTVTSAQKNPTAFYLCASSTGTSDIWTQYFGPGTRLLVL.

This clonotype appeared a few times. This sequence joins TRBV15 and TRBJ2-1; D is ambiguous. The CDR3 covers 15 residues. Trimming stripped 1 base from V and 8 bases from J, with 15 bases between. Germline V gene data show CDR1 as LNHNV and CDR2 as YYDKDF (reference sequence). DNA for the CDR3: TGTGCCACCAGCAGAGGGGGTGGATCCCGCTATGAGCAGTTCTTC. The encoded protein is CATSRGGGSRYEQFF.

This clonotype appeared many times. This chain connects TRBV2 to TRBJ2-1; TRBD2 matches 8 bases. The junction had 7 bases not matched to a gene; V was cut back by 8 bases and J by 4 bases. The CDR3 loop spans 14 amino acids. Germline V lookup: CDR1 SNHLY, CDR2 FYNNEI. CDR3 nucleotide sequence: TGTGCCAGCTCCGAACTAGCGGAGTACAATGAGCAGTTCTTC. Amino acids: CASSELAEYNEQFF.

The CDR3 DNA reads as TGTGCCAGCAGCCAAGAGGGACCAGCGAGCACAGATACGCAGTATTTT. Translated, it gives CASSQEGPASTDTQYF. The V call is TRBV3-1, the J call TRBJ2-3, with D perhaps being TRBD1 or TRBD2 (5 bases each). CDR1 is LGHDT, CDR2 YNNKEL, per germline (reference sequence). Trimming cost V 0 bases and J 0 bases, with 10 bases left between them. The CDR3 has 16 amino acids.

This clonotype was detected only a few times. The chain combines TRBV5-1 with TRBJ2-2, with 12 bases lining up with TRBD2. J was trimmed by 6 bases and V by 0 bases; bases with no gene match: 12. The CDR3 contains 19 residues. Germline V lookup: CDR1 SGHRS, CDR2 YFSETQ. In DNA form, the CDR3 reads TGCGCCAGCAGCTTGGCTCTGACTAGCGGGAGTGAGAGGTCCGGGGAGCTGTTTTTT. Amino acid sequence: CASSLALTSGSERSGELFF. The full variable domain, in which reference TRBV5-1 and TRBJ2-2 provide the parts outside the CDR3, is KAGVTQTPRYLIKTRGQQVTLSCSPISGHRSVSWYQQTPGQGLQFLFEYFSETQRNKGNFPGRFSGRQFSNSRSEMNVSTLELGDSALYLCASSLALTSGSERSGELFFGEGSRLTVL.

At least ten counts were recorded for this clonotype. The chain recombines TRBV20-1 with TRBJ1-1; tentative D call: TRBD1 (5 bases). Germline CDR1 reads DFQATT; CDR2 reads SNEGSKA (reference sequence). Deletions cut 3 bases from V and 4 bases from J, with 15 bases between. There are 14 residues in the CDR3. CDR3 loop: CSARSGAIVTEAFF. The CDR3 nucleotides are TGCAGTGCTAGGTCCGGGGCAATTGTCACTGAAGCTTTCTTT.

This clonotype was detected many times. This rearrangement joins TRBV12-3 or TRBV12-4 to TRBJ2-3; 10 bases fit TRBD2. The V segment lost 6 bases and the J segment 0 bases; nucleotides outside the gene matches: 6. This CDR3 comprises 16 residues. The CDR3: CASRGLAFTSTDTQYF. CDR3 nucleotides: TGTGCCAGCAGGGGACTAGCGTTCACTAGCACAGATACGCAGTATTTT.

This clonotype was counted at least ten times. The V and J genes are TRBV9 and TRBJ2-7, with TRBD2 matching 8 bases. CDR1 and CDR2 from the germline V gene are SGDLS and YYNGEE. Trimming cost V 3 bases and J 5 bases; bases outside gene matches: 7. The CDR3 is 14 residues long. The CDR3 bases are TGTGCCAGCAGCGCAAGCGGGAGCTTGGACGAGCAGTACTTC. Amino acids: CASSASGSLDEQYF.

About this clonotype itself: A much larger clone sits a single nucleotide away, making a read error possible. The V call is TRBV28, the J call TRBJ2-7; perhaps TRBD2 as D (6 bases). The CDR3 consists of 16 residues. Germline assignment: CDR1 MDHEN and CDR2 SYDVKM. Trimming took off 6 bases at V and 7 bases at J, with 25 bases between the two ends. The CDR3 reads CASSPPRGSSYNEQYF. The CDR3 nucleotides are TGTGCCAGCAGCCCTCCCCGGGGGAGCTCCTACAATGAGCAGTACTTC.

V gene TRBV19 combines with J gene TRBJ2-6; 9 bases align to TRBD1. Per the germline V gene, CDR1 is LNHDA and CDR2 is SQIVND (reference sequence). The CDR3 is made up of 17 amino acids. The V gene end was trimmed by 5 bases and the J gene end by 2 bases; junction bases not matched to a gene: 7. DNA of the CDR3: TGTGCCAGTAGTTCCGGGACAGGGAAGGCTGGGGCCAACGTCCTGACTTTC. This codes for CASSSGTGKAGANVLTF.

The gene calls are TRBV12-3 or TRBV12-4 and TRBJ2-7; 8 nucleotides line up with TRBD1. The CDR3 runs 15 residues. Unmatched junction bases numbered 9, after V lost 5 bases and J lost 3 bases. The CDR3 bases are TGTGCCAGCAGTGGACAGGGTTGGAAGAACTACGAGCAGTACTTC. Its translation is CASSGQGWKNYEQYF.

At least ten counts were recorded for this clonotype. This chain connects TRBV30 to TRBJ1-1; a weak D match, TRBD1 (6 bases). This CDR3 has 15 residues. V was clipped by 4 bases and J by 0 bases, with 15 bases between them. Germline loops: CDR1 GTSNPN, CDR2 SVGIG (reference sequence). The CDR3 loop is CAWKDSLLMNTEAFF. The CDR3 region has the DNA TGTGCCTGGAAGGACAGCCTCCTCATGAACACTGAAGCTTTCTTT.

Comment on this clonotype: The likely explanation is a read error, given a far larger clone one base away. The V and J genes are TRBV11-2 and TRBJ2-7; D is possibly TRBD1 (7 bases). The CDR3 runs to 14 residues. Germline V gene lookup returns CDR1 SGHAT and CDR2 FQNNGV. The CDR3 DNA follows: TGTGCCAGCAGCCCCGCAGGGGGGTCCTACGAGCAGCACTTC. It encodes CASSPAGGSYEQHF.

This clonotype was seen a few times. The gene calls are TRBV12-5 and TRBJ1-2, with D unresolved. The length of the CDR3 is 14 residues. Germline-derived CDR1 and CDR2 are LGHNT and FRNRAP. Trimming took off 6 bases at V and 2 bases at J, with 13 bases between the two ends. The DNA of the CDR3 is TGTGCTAGTGGGGGGTGGGAGATAAACTATGGCTACACCTTC. It translates to CASGGWEINYGYTF.

This clonotype was seen ten or more times. V is TRBV20-1 and J is TRBJ2-5; D is possibly TRBD1 or TRBD2 (5 bases each). V was pared by 6 bases and J by 1 base, with 9 bases between. Per germline, CDR1 DFQATT and CDR2 SNEGSKA (reference sequence). This CDR3 contains 12 residues. CDR3 in amino acids: CSAGEFQETQYF. The DNA for the CDR3 is TGCAGTGCAGGGGAGTTCCAAGAGACCCAGTACTTC.

This clonotype was counted at least ten times. A junction boundary mismatches the germline segment, possibly from a read error. The gene calls are TRBV19 and TRBJ2-2, with D possibly being TRBD2 (5 bases). Germline-derived CDR1 and CDR2 are LNHDA and SQIVND (reference sequence). This CDR3 spans 13 amino acids. CDR3 protein: CAGSATNTGELFF. The DNA of the CDR3 is TGTGCCGGTAGCGCTACCAACACCGGGGAGCTGTTTTTT.

This clonotype was observed many times. V gene TRBV7-2 combines with J gene TRBJ2-7; D is undetermined. V shed 5 bases and J shed 3 bases, with 11 bases lying between them. The CDR3 length is 13 residues. CDR1 SGHTA and CDR2 FQGNSA come from the germline V gene. The CDR3 nucleotides are TGTGCCAGCAGCCCCCTTAGCCTCTACGAGCAGTACTTC. As protein: CASSPLSLYEQYF.

This clonotype was observed a few times. V is TRBV20-1 and J is TRBJ1-4; D call uncertain. The CDR3 is made up of 18 amino acids. The V end was cut by 4 bases, the J end by 6 bases, with 27 bases between. The germline V gene has CDR1 DFQATT and CDR2 SNEGSKA (reference sequence). The CDR3 reads CSATAFEDGWMQHEKLFF. CDR3 DNA: TGCAGTGCTACGGCCTTTGAGGATGGTTGGATGCAGCATGAAAAACTGTTTTTT.

At least ten counts were recorded for this clonotype. CDR3 in amino acids: CASSLSTGTAEETQYF. The CDR3 nucleotides are TGTGCCAGCAGTTTATCAACCGGGACAGCAGAAGAGACCCAGTACTTC. The rearrangement joins TRBV28 to TRBJ2-5; 7 bases are shared with TRBD1. This CDR3 is 16 amino acids long. The germline gives CDR1 MDHEN, CDR2 SYDVKM. The J segment lost 3 bases and the V segment lost 1 base, leaving 8 bases of the junction unmatched.

Only a few counts were recorded for this clonotype. A read error may explain this, as a much larger clone is one base away. This chain links TRBV12-3 or TRBV12-4 with TRBJ1-5; D might be TRBD1 (6 bases). This CDR3 has 15 amino acids. Trimming shortened V by 7 bases and J by 0 bases, and 13 bases separated the two germline ends. The CDR3 protein is CASKNQGHSNQPQHF. The CDR3 DNA is TGTGCCAGCAAGAATCAGGGACATAGCAATCAGCCCCAGCATTTT.

In its sample, this clonotype was seen once. This sequence may be a read error, since a much larger clone differs from it by one base. This chain links TRBV28 with TRBJ2-5; D is undetermined. Germline V gene data show CDR1 as MDHEN and CDR2 as SYDVKM. Trimming left V 6 bases short and J 7 bases short, with 9 bases between. The CDR3 has 11 amino acids. CDR3 sequence (DNA): TGTGCCAGCAGCAACAGTTGGACCCAGTACTTC. Amino acids: CASSNSWTQYF.

V is TRBV13 and J is TRBJ2-1; 7 bases match TRBD2. V lost 0 bases to trimming and J lost 2 bases; unmatched junction nucleotides: 7. This CDR3 is 17 amino acids long. Per germline, CDR1 PRHDT and CDR2 FYEKMQ (reference sequence). The CDR3, as DNA: TGTGCCAGCAGCTTAGGGAAGTGGGAGGGTCCCTACAATGAGCAGTTCTTC. Its protein product is CASSLGKWEGPYNEQFF. Combining the CDR3 with reference TRBV13 and TRBJ2-1 gives the whole variable domain AAGVIQSPRHLIKEKRETATLKCYPIPRHDTVYWYQQGPGQDPQFLISFYEKMQSDKGSIPDRFSAQQFSDYHSELNMSSLELGDSALYFCASSLGKWEGPYNEQFFGPGTRLTVL.

This clonotype was counted ten times or more. The chain employs TRBV11-2 and TRBJ2-1; D is possibly TRBD1 (6 bases). There are 11 residues in the CDR3. CDR1 and CDR2 from the germline V gene are SGHAT and FQNNGV. The V gene lost 4 bases and the J gene lost 8 bases, with 6 bases spanning the gap. The DNA of the CDR3 is TGTGCCAGCAGCTCAGGGGATGAGCAGTTCTTC. The encoded protein is CASSSGDEQFF.

Only a few counts were recorded for this clonotype. The chain couples TRBV7-9 to TRBJ2-3, with 9 bases matching TRBD2. CDR1 is SEHNR and CDR2 is FQNEAQ in the germline V gene (reference sequence). This CDR3 spans 16 amino acids. Germline trimming cut 4 bases from V and 7 bases from J; bases unmatched to any gene: 12. CDR3: CASSSSRASGINTQYF. CDR3 nucleotides: TGTGCCAGCAGCTCCTCTCGGGCTAGCGGGATAAATACGCAGTATTTT.

This clonotype has at least ten counts. This chain uses TRBV25-1 with TRBJ1-6; TRBD1 matches at 7 bases. The CDR3 consists of 15 residues. Germline V gene lookup returns CDR1 MGHDK and CDR2 SYGVNS. Germline trimming cut 3 bases from V and 7 bases from J; bases unmatched to any gene: 6. Written as DNA, the CDR3 is TGTGCCAGCAGTGAGGAACAGGGGAAGAATTCACCCCTCCACTTT. It encodes CASSEEQGKNSPLHF.

This clonotype was recorded at least ten times. The genes are TRBV4-1 and TRBJ2-1; no firm D call. Trimming stripped 0 bases from V and 0 bases from J, with 12 bases between. There are 17 residues in the CDR3. Germline V gene sequence: CDR1 MGHRA, CDR2 YSYEKL. The CDR3 nucleotides read TGCGCCAGCAGCCAAGATCAAAGTTGGAGCTCCTACAATGAGCAGTTCTTC. This translates into CASSQDQSWSSYNEQFF.